Listed here is a single T cell receptor beta chain. These data belong to a study of blood T cell repertoires in COVID-19. Study in general: Sources were T cells, B-cell-depleted T cells, or PBMCs; the material itself was cDNA or gDNA.

Using immunoSEQ multiplex PCR, the repertoire was profiled, and TCRdb retains in-frame clones only, with some absent. The top ten hold roughly 11% of the sample, which has about 180,000 clones, 75% to 90% seen once. The clonotype comes from a human donor with active or convalescent COVID-19. The donor label of this sample is uncertain. Sequenced: peripheral blood.

The CDR3 region has the DNA TGTGCCAGCAGCTTGGCGCGGGGGGGCACCGGGGAGCTGTTTTTT. Translation: CASSLARGGTGELFF. This sequence joins TRBV5-6 and TRBJ2-2; 9 bases are shared with TRBD2. V shed 0 bases, J shed 4 bases, and the junction held 1 base outside the gene matches. CDR1 SGHDT and CDR2 YYEEEE come from the germline V gene. There are 15 residues in the CDR3.